This is a list of T cell receptor beta chains from one sample in a study of molecular identifiers for immune sequencing clone quantification. TCRdb re-called the PCR reads through MiXCR, storing one row per CDR3 protein. This sample carries about 640,000 distinct CDR3 sequences, less than 20% of them seen once, and the ten largest clones take roughly 0.9%. Sequencing input: naive CD8+ T cells from blood, with Jurkat cell RNA spiked in. Source of these receptors: a human donor in good health. Some libraries in this study had Jurkat cell RNA spiked in. Both conserved end residues are part of each CDR3. The D gene is left open where the match is weak. Size is omitted from some rows. Given values are once, few, many or a class for expanded clones.

cdr3_aa,cdr3_nt,clone_size,v_call,d_call,j_call
CSTRGLAGAYEQYF,TGCAGTACTAGAGGTCTAGCGGGGGCCTACGAGCAGTACTTC,NA,TRBV20-1,TRBD2,TRBJ2-7
CASRSWSSYEQYF,TGTGCCAGCAGGTCGTGGAGCTCCTACGAGCAGTACTTC,many,TRBV6-5,NA,TRBJ2-7
CASSVGQGDTEAFF,TGTGCCAGCAGCGTAGGTCAGGGTGACACTGAAGCTTTCTTT,many,TRBV9,NA,TRBJ1-1
CSAEREGDEQFF,TGCAGTGCTGAGCGGGAGGGCGATGAGCAGTTCTTC,few,TRBV20-1,TRBD2,TRBJ2-1
CASSSALSYNEQFF,TGTGCCAGCAGTTCGGCCCTCTCCTACAATGAGCAGTTCTTC,few,TRBV6-2/TRBV6-3,NA,TRBJ2-1
CASSPGPQPYNEQFF,TGTGCCAGTAGTCCGGGCCCCCAGCCCTACAATGAGCAGTTCTTC,many,TRBV19,NA,TRBJ2-1
CATSRDPDRGLYEQYF,TGTGCCACCAGCAGAGACCCGGACAGGGGGCTATACGAGCAGTACTTC,many,TRBV15,TRBD1,TRBJ2-7
CASSTQGLDEQFF,TGTGCCAGCAGCACACAGGGTTTGGATGAGCAGTTCTTC,few,TRBV3-1,NA,TRBJ2-1
CASSLFDNSGNTIYF,TGTGCCAGCAGTTTATTCGACAACTCTGGAAACACCATATATTTT,many,TRBV28,NA,TRBJ1-3
CSARDRVAGGLAKNIQYF,TGCAGTGCTAGAGATAGGGTAGCGGGGGGACTAGCCAAAAACATTCAGTACTTC,few,TRBV20-1,TRBD2,TRBJ2-4
CASSASGLPAPHEQYF,TGTGCCAGCAGCGCTTCAGGGCTCCCCGCCCCCCACGAGCAGTACTTC,many,TRBV9,NA,TRBJ2-7
CSIEGDSYEQYF,TGCAGCATTGAAGGGGATTCCTACGAGCAGTACTTC,few,TRBV29-1,NA,TRBJ2-7
CAGSLLQRSRNTGELFF,TGTGCCGGCAGTTTGTTGCAGCGGAGCCGGAACACCGGGGAGCTGTTTTTT,NA,TRBV27,NA,TRBJ2-2
CAGSWGQNYEQYF,TGTGCCGGCAGTTGGGGACAGAACTACGAGCAGTACTTC,NA,TRBV12-3/TRBV12-4,TRBD1,TRBJ2-7
CASSTRDRVEMTNEKLFF,TGTGCCAGCAGCACCCGGGACAGGGTGGAAATGACTAATGAAAAACTGTTTTTT,many,TRBV7-9,TRBD1,TRBJ1-4
CASRLTRGADTQYF,TGCGCCAGCAGACTTACTAGGGGCGCAGATACGCAGTATTTT,many,TRBV4-1,NA,TRBJ2-3
CSASRWDRQETQYF,TGCAGTGCTAGTCGGTGGGACAGGCAAGAGACCCAGTACTTC,few,TRBV20-1,TRBD1,TRBJ2-5
CASSITPYEQYF,TGTGCCAGCAGTATAACCCCCTACGAGCAGTACTTC,NA,TRBV7-9,NA,TRBJ2-7
CASSPDQETQYF,TGTGCCAGCAGCCCGGACCAAGAGACCCAGTACTTC,many,TRBV6-5,NA,TRBJ2-5
CASSMALRGLYGYTF,TGTGCCAGTAGTATGGCCCTTCGGGGACTCTATGGCTACACCTTC,few,TRBV19,NA,TRBJ1-2
CASSLDVVGYTEAFF,TGTGCCAGCAGTTTAGATGTTGTCGGTTACACTGAAGCTTTCTTT,many,TRBV6-5,NA,TRBJ1-1
CASRWGTGIDTGELFF,TGTGCCAGCCGGTGGGGGACAGGGATCGACACCGGGGAGCTGTTTTTT,NA,TRBV27,TRBD1,TRBJ2-2
CASSLAGQGSTGELFF,TGTGCCAGCAGCTTAGCAGGACAGGGTTCCACCGGGGAGCTGTTTTTT,many,TRBV7-6,TRBD1,TRBJ2-2
CASSQDMGIRTEAFF,TGCGCCAGCAGCCAAGATATGGGTATTCGGACTGAAGCTTTCTTT,many,TRBV4-3,NA,TRBJ1-1
CASSSSGSGTDTQYF,TGTGCCAGCAGCTCGAGCGGATCCGGGACAGATACGCAGTATTTT,many,TRBV6-5,NA,TRBJ2-3
CAGSSQGLDQPQHF,TGTGCCGGCAGTTCCCAGGGGTTGGATCAGCCCCAGCATTTT,NA,TRBV6-2/TRBV6-3,NA,TRBJ1-5
CASSYLRGTSGIEPGELFF,TGTGCCAGCAGTTATCTTCGTGGGACTAGCGGCATCGAACCCGGGGAGCTGTTTTTT,NA,TRBV6-6,TRBD2,TRBJ2-2
CAITGLPTDTQYF,TGTGCCATCACGGGCTTGCCCACAGATACGCAGTATTTT,few,TRBV10-3,NA,TRBJ2-3
CASSHLLGGNNEQYF,TGTGCCAGCAGCCACCTCTTAGGGGGTAACAACGAGCAGTACTTC,NA,TRBV7-9,NA,TRBJ2-7
CASSETGGLYSNQPQHF,TGTGCCAGCAGCGAGACAGGGGGCCTATATAGCAATCAGCCCCAGCATTTT,NA,TRBV7-6,TRBD1,TRBJ1-5
CASSFRGGRQPQHF,TGTGCCAGCAGTTTCCGTGGAGGGCGCCAGCCCCAGCATTTT,many,TRBV28,NA,TRBJ1-5